This T cell receptor (beta chain) was sequenced for a study of blood T cells in healthy people across ages (dated by TCRdb to 2013 to 2016). Background for the entire study: In model experiments, template switching captured about one uniquely barcoded TCR beta cDNA molecule for every two T cells. Four age groups were formed from the donors: young (average approximately 16 years), middle-aged (around 37), aged (under 70) and long-lived (about 75). To track age-related changes in TCR beta repertoire diversity, the study relied on deep sequencing normalized with unique cDNA molecular identifiers. To avoid experimental bias, donors of different ages were randomly spread across the sequencing lanes. Using the same blood draw, the study looked at two additional independent replicas of 1 million unique cDNA reads for two donors, one aged 18 to 29 and the other aged 80 or older.

A remark on this clonotype: Its antigen is still unknown. Base qualities were left out, and no much larger clone turns up one base away.

Spanning cysteine to phenylalanine, the CDR3 consists of 13 amino acids. The read is trimmed to its CDR3 DNA, 39 bases read in frame from base 1. Compared with germline, V lacks 6 bases and J lacks 6 bases; bases without a gene match: 7. The germline V gene gives CDR1 as MDHEN and CDR2 as SYDVKM. Library construction relied on 5' RACE. Sequencing was carried out with an Illumina HiSeq 2500. A second PCR of about 7 to 12 cycles was run with a J-beta primer mix and a sample-barcoded 5' primer. A template-switch 5' adaptor carrying 12 random nucleotides introduced a unique molecular identifier onto each TCR beta cDNA molecule. At least 3 million CDR3-containing paired-end reads were obtained from each sample. The Mint cDNA synthesis kit, primed by a TRBC-specific oligonucleotide, was used to synthesize first-strand cDNA from all RNA. All cDNA was treated with uracil-DNA glycosylase and then went through a first 18-cycle PCR with the universal primers M1SS and BC2_uni_R. The authors' pipeline ran thus. For normalization, 1 million high-quality reads, each with a distinct molecular identifier, were randomly selected from each sample. Instead of being binned into consensus sequences, reads that shared molecular identifiers were thrown out. CDR3 identification, clonotype clustering and error correction used MiTCR with a Q25 quality threshold and the strictest error-elimination algorithm. A nonparametric unseen species model with Euler transformation was used to estimate lower-bound total TCR beta diversity. TCRdb reran the public reads through fastp at Q25 and MiXCR, keeping productive beta chains. Each entry merges the rows of one CDR3 protein and shows their most common DNA and genes. These V and J calls rely on TCRdb rather than the paper's analysis. The sample data list 630,000 or so distinct CDR3 sequences, and approximately 30% of these were observed just once. Approximately 14% of the sample is held by the ten biggest clonotypes.

Broad study findings and their caveats: Bulk unsorted PBMC profiling prevented conclusive comparison of naive and antigen-experienced compartments. As age increased, observed TCR beta diversity per million T cells dropped in a roughly linear way, and a significant reduction was already evident by age about 40. Because the CMV infection status of the donors was unknown, age-related changes in expanded clonotypes may potentially have been confounded. Compared with the aged group, the long-lived group had more naive CD4+ T cells, fewer expanded clones and increased TCR diversity, a pattern suggesting age selection. Estimates of total diversity based on one million sequenced T cells were considered lower bounds and underestimates. There was a strong correlation between observed TCR beta diversity and the percentage of naive T cells measured by flow cytometry.

Donors were a few dozen systemically healthy Caucasian individuals from Russia aged roughly 6 to 95 years. Each donor gave ten milliliters of peripheral blood, drawn into EDTA-treated Vacutainer tubes. Ficoll-Paque density-gradient centrifugation was used to isolate PBMCs, with at least 6 million per sample. Trizol reagent was used to extract total RNA from PBMCs, with at least 5 micrograms per sample. The percentages of naive CD45RAhigh/CD27high T cells were determined by flow cytometry on a PBMC aliquot from every donor. Rearrangement joined TRBV28 to TRBJ1-1; TRBD1 fits 7 bases in the junction. The sample taken for sequencing was blood. This receptor was identified in a woman of 80 years or more in good health. The nucleotides read TGTGCCAGCAGACCGACAGGGACAGCTGAAGCTTTCTTT. Its amino acids are CASRPTGTAEAFF. Extended through the reference TRBV28 and TRBJ1-1 proteins, this CDR3 yields the full variable domain: DVKVTQSSRYLVKRTGEKVFLECVQDMDHENMFWYRQDPGLGLRLIYFSYDVKMKEKGDIPEGYSVSREKKERFSLILESASTNQTSMYLCASRPTGTAEAFFGQGTRLTVV.